A single sample gave rise to the 8 T cell receptor beta chains below, sequenced in a study of T cell responses to AZD1222 COVID-19 vaccine. Measured with immunoSEQ multiplex PCR; TCRdb has only the in-frame clones, and not every one. The sample has 100,000 or so clones; roughly 87% are singletons. This specimen was peripheral blood, taken on day 0 of AZD1222 vaccination. The receptors were gathered from an adult in good health.

The chain combines TRBV10-3 with TRBJ2-7; D perhaps matches TRBD1 (5 bases). Germline-derived CDR1 and CDR2 are ENHRY and SYGVKD. V lost 4 bases to trimming and J lost 0 bases, with 10 bases between them. The CDR3 has 14 residues. CDR3: CAISGRQNSYEQYF. DNA of the CDR3: TGTGCCATCAGTGGAAGACAGAACTCCTACGAGCAGTACTTC.

The chain uses TRBV7-9 and TRBJ2-1; the match to TRBD2 covers 9 bases. The CDR3 extends over 14 amino acids. Losses at the gene ends were 7 bases for V and 8 bases for J; bases not matched to a gene: 9. CDR1 SEHNR and CDR2 FQNEAQ come from the germline V gene (reference sequence). CDR3 in amino acids: CASTKAGGGDEQFF. The CDR3 DNA follows: TGTGCCAGCACAAAAGCGGGAGGTGGGGATGAGCAGTTCTTC.

The chain couples TRBV21-1 to TRBJ2-1; whether TRBD2, the table's D call, matches the DNA was not checked. TRBV21-1 is deemed a pseudogene. This CDR3 spans 17 amino acids. CDR3 amino acids: CARKGLAGLQSYNEQFF. The DNA for the CDR3 is TGTGCCAGAAAGGGACTAGCGGGACTACAATCCTACAATGAGCAGTTCTTC.

The V and J genes are TRBV2 and TRBJ2-7; tentative D call: TRBD1 (6 bases). The CDR3 is made up of 13 amino acids. Germline V gives CDR1 SNHLY, CDR2 FYNNEI. Trimming cost V 5 bases and J 7 bases, with 15 bases left between them. In nucleotides, the CDR3 is TGTGCCAGCAGTTCCCGGACAGATTTGGAGCAGTACTTC. This translates into CASSSRTDLEQYF.

The chain combines TRBV5-1 with TRBJ1-2, with unresolved D. Trimming removed 6 bases at V and 5 bases at J, with 14 bases between. Germline V gene sequence: CDR1 SGHRS, CDR2 YFSETQ. CDR3 length: 13 residues. The chain's CDR3 is CASTPEGGYGYTF. The CDR3 DNA reads as TGCGCCAGCACCCCTGAGGGTGGGTATGGCTACACCTTC.

The J gene is TRBJ2-1, the V gene TRBV19, with 8 bases aligning to TRBD2. CDR1 and CDR2 from the germline V gene are LNHDA and SQIVND (reference sequence). With 5 bases clipped from V and 0 bases from J, the junction kept 3 bases outside the gene matches. This CDR3 has 15 residues. CDR3 sequence (DNA): TGTGCCAGTAGTCCCACTAGCGGCTCCTACAATGAGCAGTTCTTC. Its translation: CASSPTSGSYNEQFF.

The chain uses TRBV7-9 and TRBJ1-2; TRBD1 is a possible D gene (6 bases). V was trimmed by 4 bases and J by 6 bases, leaving 12 bases between them. The CDR3 is made up of 13 amino acids. CDR1 and CDR2 from the germline V gene are SEHNR and FQNEAQ (reference sequence). CDR3 amino acids: CASSSRGQHGYTF. The CDR3 bases are TGTGCCAGCAGCTCTAGGGGACAACATGGCTACACCTTC. Combining the CDR3 with reference TRBV7-9 and TRBJ1-2 gives the whole variable domain DTGVSQNPRHKITKRGQNVTFRCDPISEHNRLYWYRQTLGQGPEFLTYFQNEAQLEKSRLLSDRFSAERPKGSFSTLEIQRTEQGDSAMYLCASSSRGQHGYTFGSGTRLTVV.

The chain recombines TRBV5-1 with TRBJ1-3; D not resolved. The V gene lost 5 bases and the J gene lost 0 bases, with 9 bases spanning the gap. The CDR3 length is 14 residues. Germline assignment: CDR1 SGHRS and CDR2 YFSETQ. CDR3 sequence: CASRVGASGNTIYF. The CDR3 nucleotides are TGCGCCAGCAGAGTCGGTGCCTCTGGAAACACCATATATTTT.